Shown below are 16 T cell receptor beta chains from a single sample sequenced in a study of T cell responses to AZD1222 COVID-19 vaccine. Sequenced by immunoSEQ multiplex PCR; TCRdb stores in-frame clones only, minus some. The sample carries 57,000 or so clones, around 85% recorded once. This sample comprised peripheral blood, obtained on day 0 of MenACWY control vaccination. These receptors were obtained from an adult in good health.

The CDR3 DNA sequence: TGTGCCAGCAGCCCGATACATAGCACAGATACGCAGTATTTT. The encoded protein is CASSPIHSTDTQYF. The J gene is TRBJ2-3, the V gene TRBV3-1 (or the pseudogene TRBV3-2), with D uncertain. The CDR3 is 14 residues long. The V gene lost 4 bases and the J gene lost 0 bases, with 8 bases spanning the gap. Germline CDR1 reads LGHDT; CDR2 reads YNNKEL (reference sequence).

The gene calls are TRBV12-5 and TRBJ2-7; unclear D gene. The CDR3 has 17 amino acids. Trimming removed 0 bases from V and 0 bases from J, with 15 bases in between. Germline V gene lookup returns CDR1 LGHNT and CDR2 FRNRAP. For the CDR3, the DNA is TGTGCTAGTGGTTTGGTTCCCCCCGGGTCACACTCCTACGAGCAGTACTTC. It encodes CASGLVPPGSHSYEQYF.

The V gene is TRBV4-2, the J gene TRBJ1-4, with 10 bases that match TRBD1. Germline loops: CDR1 LGHNA, CDR2 YNFKEQ. The CDR3 sequence is 16 residues long. J gave up 8 bases and V 2 bases, and 8 bases lay outside the gene matches. CDR3 sequence: CASSQTLTGGEEKLFF. The CDR3 DNA sequence: TGTGCCAGCAGCCAAACGTTGACAGGGGGCGAGGAAAAACTGTTTTTT.

This chain links TRBV7-2 with TRBJ1-5, with no clear D. CDR3 size: 16 residues. CDR1 is SGHTA, CDR2 FQGNSA, per germline. Trimming left V 2 bases short and J 1 base short, with 12 bases between. The CDR3 spells CASSLSGDGSNQPQHF. CDR3 sequence (DNA): TGTGCCAGCAGCTTAAGTGGTGATGGGAGCAATCAGCCCCAGCATTTT.

This clone occurred a few times. The identical CDR3 is also encoded by other nucleotide sequences in the sample. The chain has TRBV7-9 and TRBJ1-1; D is ambiguous. The germline V gene encodes CDR1 SEHNR and CDR2 FQNEAQ (reference sequence). Trimming shortened V by 0 bases and J by 5 bases, and 7 bases separated the two germline ends. The CDR3 extends over 13 amino acids. As DNA, the CDR3 is TGTGCCAGCAGCTTAGCGGAGGGAACTGAAGCTTTCTTT. Protein: CASSLAEGTEAFF.

This chain uses TRBV2 with TRBJ1-3; 7 positions match TRBD1. CDR1 is SNHLY, CDR2 FYNNEI, per germline. The CDR3 runs 15 residues. Unmatched junction bases numbered 6, after V lost 5 bases and J lost 2 bases. As DNA, the CDR3 is TGTGCCAGCAGTTCCCGACAGGGAACTGGAAACACCATATATTTT. Its translation: CASSSRQGTGNTIYF.

The chain links TRBV21-1 to TRBJ2-7; no check of the table's D call, TRBD2, against the DNA was made. TRBV21-1 is described as a pseudogene. The CDR3 contains 16 residues. The CDR3 DNA follows: TGTGCCAGCAGCAAAGAAAGGAGAGCCCCTTCCTACGAGCAGTACTTC. Its translation is CASSKERRAPSYEQYF.

This chain links TRBV4-3 with TRBJ1-5; 8 bases are shared with TRBD1. The germline V gene encodes CDR1 LGHNA and CDR2 YSLEER. The CDR3 has 17 amino acids. V lost 0 bases to trimming and J lost 0 bases; unmatched junction nucleotides: 4. CDR3 in DNA: TGCGCCAGCAGCCAAGATACGACAGGGGTTAGCAATCAGCCCCAGCATTTT. Protein: CASSQDTTGVSNQPQHF.

V gene TRBV4-3 combines with J gene TRBJ1-1; no reliable D call. Trimming removed 0 bases from V and 4 bases from J, with 6 bases in between. This CDR3 has 13 amino acids. Per germline, CDR1 LGHNA and CDR2 YSLEER. CDR3: CASSQDLGTEAFF. In DNA, the CDR3 is TGCGCCAGCAGCCAAGATCTGGGCACTGAAGCTTTCTTT.

This sequence joins TRBV19 and TRBJ1-2; no clear D gene. Germline-derived CDR1 and CDR2 are LNHDA and SQIVND (reference sequence). The V gene lost 6 bases and the J gene lost 6 bases, with 8 bases spanning the gap. This CDR3 contains 11 residues. CDR3 nucleotides: TGTGCCAGTAGCCGCGGAGATGGCTACACCTTC. Encoded protein: CASSRGDGYTF.

The V call is TRBV7-8, the J call TRBJ1-1; D is possibly TRBD1 (5 bases). This CDR3 contains 16 residues. V shed 1 base and J shed 0 bases, with 12 bases lying between them. CDR1 SGHVS and CDR2 FQNEAQ come from the germline V gene. In DNA, the CDR3 is TGTGCCAGCAGCTTAGTCGAACAGGCGATGAACACTGAAGCTTTCTTT. Amino acids: CASSLVEQAMNTEAFF.

The genes are TRBV18 and TRBJ1-1, with 9 positions matching TRBD1. This CDR3 contains 14 residues. Germline values: CDR1 KGHSH, CDR2 LQKENI. The V and J ends lost 9 bases and 10 bases, in that order; junction bases with no gene match: 15. The DNA of the CDR3 is TGTGCCAGTTCCTTTACGGGACAGGGAGCGGCAGCTTTCTTT. It specifies CASSFTGQGAAAFF.

V is TRBV20-1 and J is TRBJ2-7; D uncertain. Trimming took off 6 bases at V and 6 bases at J, with 12 bases between the two ends. This CDR3 spans 11 amino acids. Germline CDR1 is DFQATT and CDR2 is SNEGSKA (reference sequence). For the CDR3, the DNA is TGCAGTGCGAAGCTAGTTACCGAGCAGTACTTC. It yields the protein CSAKLVTEQYF.

The rearrangement links TRBV28 to TRBJ1-6; TRBD1 aligns across 8 bases. The trim removed 2 bases at V and 7 bases at J, leaving 4 bases unmatched. Germline V gene data show CDR1 as MDHEN and CDR2 as SYDVKM. The CDR3 covers 15 residues. CDR3 loop: CASSLGQGVNSPLHF. The CDR3, as DNA: TGTGCCAGCAGTTTAGGACAGGGTGTGAATTCACCCCTCCACTTT.

CDR3 in amino acids: CASSPTVLSSYNSPLHF. DNA for the CDR3: TGTGCCAGCAGTCCCACAGTCTTGAGCTCCTATAATTCACCCCTCCACTTT. The V call is TRBV28, the J call TRBJ1-6; no definite D call. CDR1 is MDHEN, CDR2 SYDVKM, per germline. V lost 5 bases and J 0 bases, leaving 14 bases between the germline ends. The CDR3 consists of 17 residues.

This clone is classed as medium-sized. The chain links TRBV7-2 to TRBJ2-7, with no clear D. The CDR3 is made up of 13 amino acids. V was pared by 3 bases and J by 4 bases, with 10 bases between. Per the germline V gene, CDR1 is SGHTA and CDR2 is FQGNSA. Written as DNA, the CDR3 is TGTGCCAGCAGCTTTGCTCAGTTATACGAGCAGTACTTC. Translating it yields CASSFAQLYEQYF.